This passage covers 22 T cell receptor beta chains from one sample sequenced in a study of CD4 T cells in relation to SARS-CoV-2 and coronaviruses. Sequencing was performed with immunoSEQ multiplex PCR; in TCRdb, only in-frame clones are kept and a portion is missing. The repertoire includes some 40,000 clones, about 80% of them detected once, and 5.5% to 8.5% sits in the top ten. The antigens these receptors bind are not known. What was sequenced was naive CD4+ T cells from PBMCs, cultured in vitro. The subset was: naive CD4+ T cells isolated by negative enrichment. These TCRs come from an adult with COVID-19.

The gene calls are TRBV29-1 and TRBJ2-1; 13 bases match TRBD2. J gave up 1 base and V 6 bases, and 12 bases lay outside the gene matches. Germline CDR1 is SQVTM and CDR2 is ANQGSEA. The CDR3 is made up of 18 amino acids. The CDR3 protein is CSVKPTSGRRVSYNEQFF. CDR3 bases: TGCAGCGTCAAACCGACTAGCGGGAGGAGGGTATCCTACAATGAGCAGTTCTTC.

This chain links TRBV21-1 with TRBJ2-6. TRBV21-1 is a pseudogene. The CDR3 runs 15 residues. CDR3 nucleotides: TGTGCCAGCAGCTTACACCGGCCTGGGGCCAACGTCCTGACTTTC. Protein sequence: CASSLHRPGANVLTF.

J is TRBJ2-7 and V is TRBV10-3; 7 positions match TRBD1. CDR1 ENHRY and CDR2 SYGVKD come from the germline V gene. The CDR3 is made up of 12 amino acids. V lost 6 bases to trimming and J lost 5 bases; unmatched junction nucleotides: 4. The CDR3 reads CAISWDRHEQYF. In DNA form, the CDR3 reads TGTGCCATCAGCTGGGACAGACACGAGCAGTACTTC.

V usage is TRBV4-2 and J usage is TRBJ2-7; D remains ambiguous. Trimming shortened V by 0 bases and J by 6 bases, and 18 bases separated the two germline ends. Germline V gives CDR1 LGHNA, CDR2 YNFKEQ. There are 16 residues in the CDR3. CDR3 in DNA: TGTGCCAGCAGCCAAGATACGGTACAGCAAGATGCCGAGCAGTACTTC. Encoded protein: CASSQDTVQQDAEQYF.

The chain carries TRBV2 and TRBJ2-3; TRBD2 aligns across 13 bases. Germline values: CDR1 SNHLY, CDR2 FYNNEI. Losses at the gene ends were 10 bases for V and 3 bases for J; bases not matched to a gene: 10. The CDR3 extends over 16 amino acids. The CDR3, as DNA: TGTGCCACCGGGACTAGCGGGGTAGGGGGTACAGATACGCAGTATTTT. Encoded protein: CATGTSGVGGTDTQYF.

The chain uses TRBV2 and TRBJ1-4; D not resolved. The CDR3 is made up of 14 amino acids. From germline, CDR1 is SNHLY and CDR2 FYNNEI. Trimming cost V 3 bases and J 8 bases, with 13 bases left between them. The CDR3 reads CASSEPDRREKLFF. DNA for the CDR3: TGTGCCAGCAGTGAGCCGGACCGTCGGGAAAAACTGTTTTTT.

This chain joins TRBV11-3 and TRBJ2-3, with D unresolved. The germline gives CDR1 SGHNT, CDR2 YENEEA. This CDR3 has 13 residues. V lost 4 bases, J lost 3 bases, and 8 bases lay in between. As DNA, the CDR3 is TGTGCCAGCAGCTCCCCCGGGACAGATACGCAGTATTTT. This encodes CASSSPGTDTQYF.

The chain's CDR3 is CASSKYPGHSYEQYF. The DNA of the CDR3 is TGTGCCAGCAGTAAGTACCCAGGGCACTCCTACGAGCAGTACTTC. The chain recombines TRBV27 with TRBJ2-7; D is possibly TRBD1 (5 bases). Germline V gives CDR1 MNHEY, CDR2 SMNVEV (reference sequence). Trimming left V 5 bases short and J 0 bases short, with 14 bases between. The CDR3 extends over 15 amino acids.

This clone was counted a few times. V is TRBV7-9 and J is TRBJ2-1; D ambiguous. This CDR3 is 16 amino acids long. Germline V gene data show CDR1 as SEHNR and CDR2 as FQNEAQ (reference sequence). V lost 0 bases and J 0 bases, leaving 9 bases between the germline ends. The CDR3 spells CASSLALFSSYNEQFF. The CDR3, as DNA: TGTGCCAGCAGCTTAGCGCTATTTAGCTCCTACAATGAGCAGTTCTTC. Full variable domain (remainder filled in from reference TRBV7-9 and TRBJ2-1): DTGVSQNPRHKITKRGQNVTFRCDPISEHNRLYWYRQTLGQGPEFLTYFQNEAQLEKSRLLSDRFSAERPKGSFSTLEIQRTEQGDSAMYLCASSLALFSSYNEQFFGPGTRLTVL.

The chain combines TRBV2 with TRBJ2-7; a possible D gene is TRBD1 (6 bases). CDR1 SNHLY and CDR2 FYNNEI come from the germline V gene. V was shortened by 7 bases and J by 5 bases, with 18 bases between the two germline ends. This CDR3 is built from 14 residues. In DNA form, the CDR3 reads TGTGCCAGCACCAGGGGACCAAGCACGAACGAGCAGTACTTC. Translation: CASTRGPSTNEQYF.

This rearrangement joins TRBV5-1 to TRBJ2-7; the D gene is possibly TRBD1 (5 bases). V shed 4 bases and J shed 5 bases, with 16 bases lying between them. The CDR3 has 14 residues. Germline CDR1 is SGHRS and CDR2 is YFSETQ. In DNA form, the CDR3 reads TGCGCCAGCAGCGATCCTCAGGGAAACGACGAGCAGTACTTC. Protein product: CASSDPQGNDEQYF.

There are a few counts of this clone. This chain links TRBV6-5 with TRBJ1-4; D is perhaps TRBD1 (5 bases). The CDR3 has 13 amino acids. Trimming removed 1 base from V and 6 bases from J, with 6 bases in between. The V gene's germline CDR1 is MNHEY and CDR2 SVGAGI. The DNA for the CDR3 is TGTGCCAGCAGTTACTTGGGGGATGAAAAACTGTTTTTT. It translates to CASSYLGDEKLFF.

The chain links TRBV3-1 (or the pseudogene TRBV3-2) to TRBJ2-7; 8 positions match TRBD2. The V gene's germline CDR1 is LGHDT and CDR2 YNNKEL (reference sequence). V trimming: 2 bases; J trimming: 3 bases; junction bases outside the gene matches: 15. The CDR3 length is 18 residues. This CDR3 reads CASSQTTIRTSRNYEQYF. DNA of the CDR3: TGTGCCAGCAGCCAAACCACTATCCGGACTAGCAGAAACTACGAGCAGTACTTC.

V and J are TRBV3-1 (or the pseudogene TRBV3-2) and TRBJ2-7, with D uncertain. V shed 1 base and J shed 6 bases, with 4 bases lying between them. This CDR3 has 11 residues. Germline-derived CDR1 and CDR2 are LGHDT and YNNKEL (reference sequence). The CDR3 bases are TGTGCCAGCAGCCAAGGGGGCGAGCAGTACTTC. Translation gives CASSQGGEQYF.

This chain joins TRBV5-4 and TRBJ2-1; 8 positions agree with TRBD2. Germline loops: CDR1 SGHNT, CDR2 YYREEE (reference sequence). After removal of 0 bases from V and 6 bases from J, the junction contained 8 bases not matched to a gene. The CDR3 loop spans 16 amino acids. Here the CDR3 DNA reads TGTGCCAGCAGCTTGGTTACGGGAGGGCCGGGCAATGAGCAGTTCTTC. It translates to CASSLVTGGPGNEQFF.

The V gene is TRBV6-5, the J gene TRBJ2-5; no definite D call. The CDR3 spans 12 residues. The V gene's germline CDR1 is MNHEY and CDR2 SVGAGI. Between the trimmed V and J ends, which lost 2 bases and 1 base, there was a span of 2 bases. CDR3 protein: CASSYVQETQYF. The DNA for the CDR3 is TGTGCCAGCAGTTACGTCCAAGAGACCCAGTACTTC.

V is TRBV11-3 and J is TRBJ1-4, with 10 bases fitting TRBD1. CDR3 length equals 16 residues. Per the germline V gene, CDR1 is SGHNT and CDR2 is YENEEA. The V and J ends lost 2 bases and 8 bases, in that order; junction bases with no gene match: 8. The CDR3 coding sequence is TGTGCCAGCAGCTTACCTAGACAGGGGGCCGGGGAAAAACTGTTTTTT. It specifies CASSLPRQGAGEKLFF. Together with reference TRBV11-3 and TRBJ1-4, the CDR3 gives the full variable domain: EAGVVQSPRYKIIEKKQPVAFWCNPISGHNTLYWYLQNLGQGPELLIRYENEEAVDDSQLPKDRFSAERLKGVDSTLKIQPAELGDSAVYLCASSLPRQGAGEKLFFGSGTQLSVL.

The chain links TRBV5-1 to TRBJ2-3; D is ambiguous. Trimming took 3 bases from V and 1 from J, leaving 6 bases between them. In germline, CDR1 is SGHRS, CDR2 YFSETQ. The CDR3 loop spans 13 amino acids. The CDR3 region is CASSSAGTDTQYF. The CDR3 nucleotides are TGCGCCAGCAGCTCGGCGGGCACAGATACGCAGTATTTT.

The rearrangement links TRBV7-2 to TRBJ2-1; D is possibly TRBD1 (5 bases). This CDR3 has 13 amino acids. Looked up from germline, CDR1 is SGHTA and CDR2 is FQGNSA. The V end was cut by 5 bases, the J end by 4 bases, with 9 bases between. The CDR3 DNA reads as TGTGCCAGCAGCCAGAGGACATACAATGAGCAGTTCTTC. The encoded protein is CASSQRTYNEQFF.

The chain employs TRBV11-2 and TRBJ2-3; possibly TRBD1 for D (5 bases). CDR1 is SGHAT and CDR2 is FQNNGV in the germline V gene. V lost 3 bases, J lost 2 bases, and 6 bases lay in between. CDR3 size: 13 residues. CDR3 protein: CASSFGHTDTQYF. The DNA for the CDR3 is TGTGCCAGCAGCTTCGGACACACAGATACGCAGTATTTT.

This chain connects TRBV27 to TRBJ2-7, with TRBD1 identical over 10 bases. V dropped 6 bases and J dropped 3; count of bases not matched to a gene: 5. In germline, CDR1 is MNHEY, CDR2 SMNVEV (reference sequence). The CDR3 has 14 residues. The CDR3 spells CASSFRTGGYEQYF. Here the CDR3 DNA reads TGTGCCAGCAGCTTTCGGACAGGGGGCTACGAGCAGTACTTC.

The CDR3 region is CASSSTAGLAAYGEQFF. The CDR3, as DNA: TGTGCCAGCAGCTCTACCGCGGGACTAGCGGCTTATGGTGAGCAGTTCTTC. The chain has TRBV7-2 and TRBJ2-1; 11 positions match TRBD2. The V segment lost 4 bases and the J segment 9 bases; nucleotides outside the gene matches: 14. The CDR3 contains 17 residues. CDR1 and CDR2 from the germline V gene are SGHTA and FQGNSA.